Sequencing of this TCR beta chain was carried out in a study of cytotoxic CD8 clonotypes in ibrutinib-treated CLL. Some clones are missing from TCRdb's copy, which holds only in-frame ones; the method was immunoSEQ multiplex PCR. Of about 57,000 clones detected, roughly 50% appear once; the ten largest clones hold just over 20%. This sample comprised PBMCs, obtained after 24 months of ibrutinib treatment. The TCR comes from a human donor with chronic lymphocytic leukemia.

The CDR3 sequence: CASSLGLAGYAYEQYF. The CDR3, as DNA: TGTGCCAGCAGTCTGGGACTAGCGGGATACGCCTACGAGCAGTACTTC. The chain joins TRBV27 to TRBJ2-7; 13 bases are a match to TRBD2. The V gene's germline CDR1 is MNHEY and CDR2 SMNVEV (reference sequence). V lost 5 bases to trimming and J lost 2 bases; unmatched junction nucleotides: 6. The CDR3 extends over 16 amino acids.